The rows below give T cell receptor beta chains drawn from one sample of a study of blood T cell repertoires in COVID-19. This table comes from immunoSEQ multiplex PCR, and its TCRdb copy is limited to in-frame clones, with some not included. The table lists approximately 380,000 clones, roughly 85% of them singletons. The source material was peripheral blood. The receptors derive from a woman between 18 and 29 years old with acute or convalescent COVID-19. The CDR3 runs from the conserved cysteine through the conserved F or W. Rows give clone size only sometimes, using once, few, many, or a class for an expanded clone.

cdr3_aa | clone_size | v_call
CASSKMTGNGQPQHF | NA | TRBV19
CASGTGGSPGYTF | once | TRBV28
CASSQDLPGTVFF | NA | TRBV3-1/TRBV3-2
CASSWRGREGELFF | many | TRBV7-9
CASSRTGDKNIQYF | once | TRBV19
CASRARETQYF | NA | TRBV28
CASSQDLQVPIEQYF | few | TRBV4-1
CASSVTSTGTNEAFF | few | TRBV5-6
CANSNNGGSGEQYF | NA | TRBV6-5
CASSTGGTGYYEQYF | NA | TRBV5-1
CASRWLSGGNEQFF | NA | TRBV6-5
CASTAPREQYF | NA | TRBV27
CASTTNSGANVLTF | NA | TRBV3-1/TRBV3-2
CASSLQENYGYTF | NA | TRBV5-1
CASSFPGEEAFF | NA | TRBV27
CASSIGGTIQHTEAFF | NA | TRBV19
CASSYIGTAPTIYF | NA | TRBV6-2/TRBV6-3
CASSLPNYGYTF | few | TRBV28
CASSENRDNTGELFF | NA | TRBV9
CASSPGQSGWSNQPQHF | NA | TRBV27
CASSVTQGEQYF | NA | TRBV5-8
CASSSYGLAGEGEQFF | NA | TRBV27
CASSLDRETQYF | NA | TRBV11-1
CASRRLAGNNEQFF | few | TRBV28
CASRPGEGNTGELFF | NA | TRBV7-3
CASSFSSIGLASTGELFF | NA | TRBV7-8
CASSPKDRVVITEAFF | few | TRBV7-6
CASSSQGANSPLHF | once | TRBV2
CASSGSSGSSYEQYF | NA | TRBV9
CASSDRQGPYGYTF | NA | TRBV5-5
CASSAGNTEAFF | once | TRBV10-1
CASSIEAGGKLFF | NA | TRBV19
CASSLGGLPNSPLHF | NA | TRBV5-6
CASSSQNRGINYGYTF | once | TRBV6-5
CASGPGSQETQYF | NA | TRBV12-5
CASSFFLGGGYNEQFF | NA | TRBV5-1
CATSDLLSTENTEAFF | few | TRBV24-1
CASRRGDTTFSTNEKLFF | few | TRBV7-9
CASSILDRGGGEAFF | NA | TRBV5-1
CASSPGPNEKLFF | NA | TRBV7-3
CASRSNSGNTIYF | NA | TRBV6-5
CASLRNVQETQYF | NA | TRBV28
CAWSGGGLLTDTQYF | few | TRBV30
CASSALREGGDEQYF | NA | TRBV9